This T cell receptor beta chain was retrieved from a study of cytotoxic CD8 clonotypes in ibrutinib-treated CLL. Only in-frame clones appear in the TCRdb table, and some are missing; sequencing was by immunoSEQ multiplex PCR. This table has around 310,000 clones, just under 80% appearing once. V was clipped by 2 bases and J by 7 bases, with 14 bases between them. This CDR3 has 14 amino acids. Germline V gene data show CDR1 as LGHNA and CDR2 as YNFKEQ. The sequenced sample was PBMCs, obtained before ibrutinib treatment. The genes are TRBV4-2 and TRBJ1-2, with D perhaps matching TRBD1 (5 bases). This clonotype originated in a human donor with chronic lymphocytic leukemia. This CDR3 is CASSQTGLAFGYTF. CDR3 coding DNA: TGTGCCAGCAGCCAAACAGGCCTTGCTTTTGGCTACACCTTC.